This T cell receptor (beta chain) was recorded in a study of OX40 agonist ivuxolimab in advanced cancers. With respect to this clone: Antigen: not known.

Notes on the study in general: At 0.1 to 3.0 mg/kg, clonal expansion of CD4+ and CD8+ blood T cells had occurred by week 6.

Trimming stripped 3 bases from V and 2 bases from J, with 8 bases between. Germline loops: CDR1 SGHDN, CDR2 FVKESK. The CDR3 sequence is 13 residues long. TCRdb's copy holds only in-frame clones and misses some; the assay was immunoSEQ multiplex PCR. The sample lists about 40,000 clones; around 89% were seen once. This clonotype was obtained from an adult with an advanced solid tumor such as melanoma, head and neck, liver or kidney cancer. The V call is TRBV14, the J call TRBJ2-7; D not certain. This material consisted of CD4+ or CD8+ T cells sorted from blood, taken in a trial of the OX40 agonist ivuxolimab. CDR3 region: CASSHSSPYEQYF. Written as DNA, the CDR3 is TGTGCCAGCAGCCACAGCTCCCCCTACGAGCAGTACTTC.